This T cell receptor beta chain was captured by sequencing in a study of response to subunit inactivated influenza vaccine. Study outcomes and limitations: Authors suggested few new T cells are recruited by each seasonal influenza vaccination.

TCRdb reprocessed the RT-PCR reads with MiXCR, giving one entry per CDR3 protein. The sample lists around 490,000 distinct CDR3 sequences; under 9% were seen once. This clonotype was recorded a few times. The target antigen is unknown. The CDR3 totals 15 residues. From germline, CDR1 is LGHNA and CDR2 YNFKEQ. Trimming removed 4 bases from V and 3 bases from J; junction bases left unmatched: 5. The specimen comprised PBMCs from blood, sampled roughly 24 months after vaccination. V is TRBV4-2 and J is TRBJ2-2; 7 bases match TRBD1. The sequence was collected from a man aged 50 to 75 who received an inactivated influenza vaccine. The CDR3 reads CASSPNRGDTGELFF. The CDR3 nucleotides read TGTGCCAGCAGCCCCAACAGGGGAGACACCGGGGAGCTGTTTTTT.